Below are 31 T cell receptor beta chains sequenced from a single sample in a study of blood T cell repertoires in COVID-19. Libraries were prepared by immunoSEQ multiplex PCR; TCRdb keeps only in-frame clonotypes and omits some of them. Of roughly 160,000 clones in the sample, 80% to 90% were seen once. Sequenced material: peripheral blood. These receptor sequences come from a man between 60 and 75 years old with acute or convalescent COVID-19.

This chain joins TRBV12-5 and TRBJ2-1, with 12 positions matching TRBD2. CDR3 length: 15 amino acids. Trimming at V came to 4 bases and at J to 7 bases, leaving 5 bases not matched to a gene. The V gene's germline CDR1 is LGHNT and CDR2 FRNRAP. DNA of the CDR3: TGTGCTAGTGGTTCCGGACTAGCGGGACCTAATGAGCAGTTCTTC. It encodes CASGSGLAGPNEQFF.

This clone was counted once. This rearrangement joins TRBV24-1 to TRBJ2-2, with 11 bases that match TRBD2. V gave up 5 bases and J gave up 0 bases; unmatched junction bases: 7. Germline CDR1 reads KGHDR; CDR2 reads SFDVKD. The CDR3 runs 18 residues. CDR3 residues: CATSAASGRIANTGELFF. The CDR3, as DNA: TGTGCCACCAGTGCGGCTAGCGGGAGGATTGCGAACACCGGGGAGCTGTTTTTT.

The chain uses TRBV6-6 and TRBJ1-1, with 8 bases that match TRBD1. Germline V gene sequence: CDR1 MNHNY, CDR2 SVGAGI (reference sequence). This CDR3 has 11 amino acids. V gave up 4 bases and J gave up 11 bases; unmatched junction bases: 3. In DNA, the CDR3 is TGTGCCAGCAGTTCCCGGGACAGGGCTTTCTTT. Protein sequence: CASSSRDRAFF.

The J gene is TRBJ2-3, the V gene TRBV5-4; 10 bases are a match to TRBD2. This CDR3 has 17 amino acids. Germline CDR1 SGHNT, CDR2 YYREEE (reference sequence). V gave up 5 bases and J gave up 0 bases; unmatched junction bases: 9. The CDR3 DNA is TGTGCCAGCAGACCGACGGTGACTAGCGGGAGCACAGATACGCAGTATTTT. Its protein product is CASRPTVTSGSTDTQYF.

The chain has TRBV15 and TRBJ2-1; possible D gene TRBD2, 5 bases. The CDR3 runs to 16 residues. Per germline, CDR1 LNHNV and CDR2 YYDKDF (reference sequence). V shed 3 bases and J shed 5 bases, with 17 bases lying between them. The CDR3 sequence: CATSSLAQRVNNEQFF. The CDR3 region has the DNA TGTGCCACCAGCAGCCTGGCTCAGAGGGTAAACAATGAGCAGTTCTTC.

This clone appeared a few times. This rearrangement joins TRBV7-8 to TRBJ1-1; D gene uncertain. Trimming took off 7 bases at V and 10 bases at J, with 19 bases between the two ends. Germline CDR1 SGHVS, CDR2 FQNEAQ. The CDR3 has 13 residues. The CDR3, as DNA: TGTGCCAGCATGCCCTCACGCGTCAATACAGCTTTCTTT. Its translation: CASMPSRVNTAFF.

This chain links TRBV2 with TRBJ2-7, with 7 bases lining up with TRBD1. Germline lookup yields CDR1 SNHLY and CDR2 FYNNEI. The CDR3 has 15 residues. V lost 2 bases, J lost 2 bases, and 6 bases stayed unmatched. CDR3 DNA: TGTGCCAGCAGTGAAAAACAGGGGAGTACCTACGAGCAGTACTTC. This translates into CASSEKQGSTYEQYF.

The V gene is TRBV20-1, the J gene TRBJ1-1, with D perhaps matching TRBD1 (5 bases). CDR1 and CDR2 from the germline V gene are DFQATT and SNEGSKA (reference sequence). CDR3 size: 11 residues. Trimming cost V 6 bases and J 10 bases, with 15 bases left between them. Here the CDR3 reads CSAGGDNGAFF. The CDR3 DNA is TGCAGTGCGGGGGGGGATAATGGAGCTTTCTTT.

The chain carries TRBV7-9 and TRBJ2-1, with 8 bases that match TRBD2. The V gene's germline CDR1 is SEHNR and CDR2 FQNEAQ (reference sequence). Trimming cost V 6 bases and J 9 bases; bases outside gene matches: 16. The CDR3 has 16 amino acids. CDR3: CASSPPGTRGSGEQFF. The CDR3 DNA reads as TGTGCCAGCAGTCCCCCCGGGACTAGGGGTTCAGGTGAGCAGTTCTTC.

This chain connects TRBV27 to TRBJ2-7; D might be TRBD2 (6 bases). The CDR3 runs 15 residues. Germline V CDR1 and CDR2: MNHEY, SMNVEV (reference sequence). Trimming shortened V by 2 bases and J by 3 bases, and 14 bases separated the two germline ends. CDR3 DNA sequence: TGTGCCAGCAGTTTAGGGGGGAATAGTATCTACGAGCAGTACTTC. It codes for CASSLGGNSIYEQYF.

The chain carries TRBV6-5 and TRBJ1-2; the D is unclear. V lost 2 bases and J lost 2, with 6 bases in between. Germline loops: CDR1 MNHEY, CDR2 SVGAGI. This CDR3 region has 13 residues. The DNA of the CDR3 is TGTGCCAGCAGTTACCGGTCAAACTATGGCTACACCTTC. Translating it yields CASSYRSNYGYTF.

This chain joins TRBV5-4 and TRBJ2-6; possibly TRBD1 for D (5 bases). Germline V gene sequence: CDR1 SGHNT, CDR2 YYREEE (reference sequence). The CDR3 has 18 amino acids. V was pared by 6 bases and J by 5 bases, with 24 bases between. This CDR3 reads CASTPRQLTSGRANVLTF. The CDR3 DNA follows: TGTGCCAGCACTCCCCGACAGCTCACCTCTGGGAGGGCCAACGTCCTGACTTTC.

This clone occurred once. This rearrangement joins TRBV4-1 to TRBJ2-6, with D possibly matching TRBD1 (5 bases). Germline V lookup: CDR1 MGHRA, CDR2 YSYEKL. CDR3 length: 17 residues. V was trimmed by 3 bases and J by 0 bases, leaving 12 bases between them. DNA of the CDR3: TGCGCCAGCAGCCATGATCGACAGTTCTCTGGGGCCAACGTCCTGACTTTC. Protein sequence: CASSHDRQFSGANVLTF.

The chain uses TRBV6-5 and TRBJ2-7; 10 bases fit TRBD2. The CDR3 consists of 15 residues. J was trimmed by 2 bases and V by 5 bases; bases with no gene match: 6. The germline CDR1 and CDR2 sequences are MNHEY and SVGAGI. CDR3 nucleotides: TGTGCCAGCAGTACCGGACTAGCGGCTGCCTACGAGCAGTACTTC. This gives the protein CASSTGLAAAYEQYF.

This clone was observed a single time. The CDR3 spells CASSQLGGGYTF. As DNA, the CDR3 is TGTGCCAGCAGCCAATTAGGGGGCGGCTACACCTTC. V and J are TRBV3-1 (or the pseudogene TRBV3-2) and TRBJ1-2; 7 bases agree with TRBD1. J gave up 8 bases and V 2 bases, and 2 bases lay outside the gene matches. The V gene's germline CDR1 is LGHDT and CDR2 YNNKEL (reference sequence). This CDR3 comprises 12 residues.

This clone was seen a single time. J is TRBJ1-5 and V is TRBV2; 11 bases map to TRBD1. The CDR3 runs 15 residues. J lost 2 bases, V lost 6 bases, and 3 bases had no gene match. Germline V gene sequence: CDR1 SNHLY, CDR2 FYNNEI. CDR3 DNA sequence: TGTGCCAGCAGCGGACAGGGGGCAGGCAATCAGCCCCAGCATTTT. Protein product: CASSGQGAGNQPQHF. The full variable domain, its missing parts supplied by reference TRBV2 and TRBJ1-5, is EPEVTQTPSHQVTQMGQEVILRCVPISNHLYFYWYRQILGQKVEFLVSFYNNEISEKSEIFDDQFSVERPDGSNFTLKIRSTKLEDSAMYFCASSGQGAGNQPQHFGDGTRLSIL.

The rearrangement joins TRBV5-1 to TRBJ2-7; no firm D call. Germline assignment: CDR1 SGHRS and CDR2 YFSETQ. CDR3 length: 14 residues. Deletions cut 1 base from V and 1 base from J, with 9 bases between. CDR3 sequence (DNA): TGCGCCAGCAGCTTGCACCCAACATCCTACGAGCAGTACTTC. Amino acid sequence: CASSLHPTSYEQYF.

The DNA of the CDR3 is TGTGCCAGCAGCCAAGATTGGCGGGGGGAGCAGTTCTTC. It is translated as CASSQDWRGEQFF. This chain uses TRBV14 with TRBJ2-1; 7 nucleotides line up with TRBD2. Germline CDR1 is SGHDN and CDR2 is FVKESK. The CDR3 consists of 13 residues. Trimming removed 0 bases from V and 10 bases from J; junction bases left unmatched: 3.

This clone showed up just a few times. The chain is built from TRBV7-3 and TRBJ2-1; TRBD2 matches 13 bases. V lost 5 bases and J lost 8; bases outside the gene matches: 9. The germline gives CDR1 SGHTA, CDR2 FQGTGA. This CDR3 is 16 amino acids long. The CDR3 DNA reads as TGTGCCAGCAGCCCAGGGACTAGCGGGACGGGTGATGAGCAGTTCTTC. This codes for CASSPGTSGTGDEQFF.

This chain joins TRBV28 and TRBJ2-5; 9 nucleotides align to TRBD1. CDR1 MDHEN and CDR2 SYDVKM come from the germline V gene. V lost 3 bases to trimming and J lost 0 bases; unmatched junction nucleotides: 8. This CDR3 has 17 amino acids. CDR3 DNA: TGTGCCAGCAGTTTCCGCCGGGACAGGGCGTACCAAGAGACCCAGTACTTC. It encodes CASSFRRDRAYQETQYF.

The CDR3 here is CASSPSGGWNEQFF. The CDR3 DNA reads as TGTGCCTCTTCCCCTAGCGGAGGGTGGAATGAGCAGTTCTTC. The chain is built from TRBV28 and TRBJ2-1; TRBD2 matches 7 bases. Germline V gives CDR1 MDHEN, CDR2 SYDVKM. The CDR3 spans 14 residues. Trimming removed 11 bases from V and 7 bases from J; junction bases left unmatched: 14.

The chain combines TRBV6-4 with TRBJ2-3, with TRBD2 identical over 11 bases. The trim removed 3 bases at V and 4 bases at J, leaving 3 bases unmatched. This CDR3 is 15 amino acids long. Germline assignment: CDR1 MRHNA and CDR2 SNTAGT. CDR3 sequence reads: CASSELAGAADTQYF. The CDR3 region has the DNA TGTGCCAGCAGTGAACTAGCGGGAGCAGCAGATACGCAGTATTTT.

V usage is TRBV3-1 (or the pseudogene TRBV3-2) and J usage is TRBJ2-7, with 8 bases that match TRBD1. V was pared by 4 bases and J by 3 bases, with 8 bases of the junction left unmatched. Germline-derived CDR1 and CDR2 are LGHDT and YNNKEL (reference sequence). The CDR3 is 15 residues long. In DNA form, the CDR3 reads TGTGCCAGCAGCCCCCGACAGGGGATGATCTACGAGCAGTACTTC. Residues: CASSPRQGMIYEQYF.

The rearrangement links TRBV5-1 to TRBJ2-1; 7 bases are shared with TRBD2. J gave up 8 bases and V 0 bases, and 11 bases lay outside the gene matches. Germline V gene sequence: CDR1 SGHRS, CDR2 YFSETQ. The CDR3 is 16 residues long. The CDR3 bases are TGCGCCAGCAGCTTGGTTTTAGCGGGTGGCGTGGATGAGCAGTTCTTC. Protein product: CASSLVLAGGVDEQFF.

The chain couples TRBV4-2 to TRBJ1-5; 8 bases are a match to TRBD1. With V trimmed by 0 bases and J by 2 bases, 0 bases remained unmatched. Germline values: CDR1 LGHNA, CDR2 YNFKEQ. This CDR3 region has 15 residues. The CDR3 DNA follows: TGTGCCAGCAGCCAAGACAGGGGGCGCAATCAGCCCCAGCATTTT. Translating gives CASSQDRGRNQPQHF.

In this sample, this clone turned up many times. The J gene is TRBJ2-2, the V gene TRBV6-1, with D perhaps TRBD1 (5 bases). The CDR3 consists of 13 residues. V was pared by 3 bases and J by 6 bases, with 8 bases between. Germline lookup yields CDR1 MNHNS and CDR2 SASEGT. The CDR3 reads CASSDRAPGELFF. CDR3 DNA: TGTGCCAGCAGTGACAGGGCGCCCGGGGAGCTGTTTTTT.

This clone was counted only a few times. The chain couples TRBV7-8 to TRBJ1-1, with 10 bases matching TRBD1. Germline CDR1 and CDR2: SGHVS and FQNEAQ. The V segment lost 6 bases and the J segment 1 base; nucleotides outside the gene matches: 11. The CDR3 runs to 17 residues. In DNA, the CDR3 is TGTGCCAGCAGTCTCCCCGGGACAGGGGTCAGGAACACTGAAGCTTTCTTT. This gives the protein CASSLPGTGVRNTEAFF.

The chain recombines TRBV6-6 with TRBJ2-4; TRBD2 matches at 7 bases. Germline CDR1 reads MNHNY; CDR2 reads SVGAGI (reference sequence). The CDR3 loop spans 14 amino acids. The J segment lost 7 bases and the V segment lost 5 bases, leaving 8 bases of the junction unmatched. Here the CDR3 DNA reads TGTGCCAGCAGTCACGGCGGGAGACGGAACATTCAGTACTTC. As protein: CASSHGGRRNIQYF.

The rearrangement uses TRBV5-1 and TRBJ2-1; no clear D gene. V lost 0 bases, J lost 7 bases, and 14 bases lay in between. Per germline, CDR1 SGHRS and CDR2 YFSETQ. This CDR3 comprises 15 residues. CDR3 in amino acids: CASSLGGRLVNEQFF. For the CDR3, the DNA is TGCGCCAGCAGCTTGGGCGGTAGGTTAGTGAATGAGCAGTTCTTC.

The chain recombines TRBV7-3 with TRBJ1-1; TRBD1 might be the D (5 bases). CDR1 SGHTA and CDR2 FQGTGA come from the germline V gene. Trimming stripped 5 bases from V and 1 base from J, with 8 bases between. The CDR3 length is 13 residues. The CDR3 spells CASSKDTNTEAFF. DNA for the CDR3: TGTGCCAGCAGCAAGGACACGAACACTGAAGCTTTCTTT.

The CDR3 here is CAWSVQGRGNTIYF. DNA of the CDR3: TGTGCCTGGAGTGTACAGGGGAGGGGAAACACCATATATTTT. The chain carries TRBV30 and TRBJ1-3, with 7 bases identical to TRBD1. The CDR3 is 14 amino acids. With V trimmed by 0 bases and J by 4 bases, 3 bases remained unmatched. Looked up from germline, CDR1 is GTSNPN and CDR2 is SVGIG (reference sequence). Variable domain in full (rest from reference TRBV30 and TRBJ1-3): SQTIHQWPATLVQPVGSPLSLECTVEGTSNPNLYWYRQAAGRGLQLLFYSVGIGQISSEVPQNLSASRPQDRQFILSSKKLLLSDSGFYLCAWSVQGRGNTIYFGEGSWLTVV.